Below, 21 T cell receptor beta chains from the same sample are listed, as sequenced in a study of blood T cell repertoires in COVID-19. TCRdb's table, derived via immunoSEQ multiplex PCR, lists solely in-frame clones and lacks some. The sample lists over 200,000 clones, about 90% occurring once. Sequencing used peripheral blood. The source of these receptors is a woman aged 60-70 years with acute or convalescent COVID-19.

As concerns this clone: Other DNA sequences in this sample translate to the same CDR3. The chain uses TRBV19 and TRBJ1-6, with 7 positions matching TRBD1. After removal of 3 bases from V and 4 bases from J, the junction contained 0 bases not matched to a gene. Germline V gene lookup returns CDR1 LNHDA and CDR2 SQIVND (reference sequence). The CDR3 covers 14 residues. CDR3 nucleotides: TGTGCCAGTAGTATGGGACAGTATAATTCACCCCTCCACTTT. Translation gives CASSMGQYNSPLHF.

This clone was seen a few times. The chain recombines TRBV19 with TRBJ2-7, with 7 bases that match TRBD2. Germline V lookup: CDR1 LNHDA, CDR2 SQIVND (reference sequence). The CDR3 loop spans 14 amino acids. Losses at the gene ends were 3 bases for V and 2 bases for J; bases not matched to a gene: 4. CDR3 bases: TGTGCCAGTAGTATTGCGGGAGTCCCCTACGAGCAGTACTTC. It codes for CASSIAGVPYEQYF.

V is TRBV19 and J is TRBJ1-1; a possible D gene is TRBD1 (6 bases). Per germline, CDR1 LNHDA and CDR2 SQIVND (reference sequence). This CDR3 comprises 17 residues. With 7 bases removed from V and 4 bases from J, the gap between germline ends came to 25 bases. CDR3 residues: CASMKGGGRSIPTEAFF. For the CDR3, the DNA is TGTGCCAGTATGAAAGGTGGGGGCCGGTCGATACCCACTGAAGCTTTCTTT.

The V gene is TRBV28, the J gene TRBJ1-2, with D possibly matching TRBD1 (5 bases). V gave up 5 bases and J gave up 3 bases, with 16 bases separating them. Germline CDR1 is MDHEN and CDR2 is SYDVKM. The CDR3 contains 15 residues. CDR3 nucleotide sequence: TGTGCCAGCAGTCCCACCCTAGGGGTGGACTATGGCTACACCTTC. It specifies CASSPTLGVDYGYTF.

The genes are TRBV30 and TRBJ2-5, with D perhaps matching TRBD1 (5 bases). The CDR3 sequence is 13 residues long. V was cut by 3 bases and J by 4 bases, with 12 bases left in between. Germline loops: CDR1 GTSNPN, CDR2 SVGIG (reference sequence). In DNA, the CDR3 is TGTGCCTGGAGCCAGGGTAACGGAGAGACCCAGTACTTC. Its protein product is CAWSQGNGETQYF.

The V call is TRBV6-5, the J call TRBJ2-7, with 12 nucleotides matching TRBD1. Germline lookup yields CDR1 MNHEY and CDR2 SVGAGI. This CDR3 region has 15 residues. Germline trimming cut 6 bases from V and 4 bases from J; bases unmatched to any gene: 7. The CDR3: CASRIGTGGRYEQYF. The CDR3 DNA follows: TGTGCCAGCAGGATAGGGACAGGGGGCCGGTACGAGCAGTACTTC.

The rearrangement links TRBV30 to TRBJ1-6; 9 nucleotides match TRBD1. V shed 2 bases, J shed 7 bases, and the junction held 6 bases outside the gene matches. The CDR3 has 15 residues. Per the germline V gene, CDR1 is GTSNPN and CDR2 is SVGIG (reference sequence). The CDR3 region is CAWSTPGQGNSPLHF. In DNA, the CDR3 is TGTGCCTGGAGTACCCCTGGACAGGGGAATTCACCCCTCCACTTT.

The V gene is TRBV18, the J gene TRBJ2-5; tentatively, D is TRBD2 (6 bases). CDR3 length equals 15 residues. CDR1 is KGHSH, CDR2 LQKENI, per germline. Deletions cut 2 bases from V and 5 bases from J, with 15 bases between. CDR3 in DNA: TGTGCCAGCTCACCAATGTCGGGAGTGTGGGAGACCCAGTACTTC. Translating it yields CASSPMSGVWETQYF.

CDR3 nucleotide sequence: TGTGCCAGCAGCTCAGGGGGTGGCGGGGAGCTGTTTTTT. This encodes CASSSGGGGELFF. The chain recombines TRBV11-3 with TRBJ2-2; 7 positions agree with TRBD1. J gave up 7 bases and V 4 bases, and 3 bases lay outside the gene matches. Germline assignment: CDR1 SGHNT and CDR2 YENEEA. The CDR3 sequence is 13 residues long. The full variable domain, in which reference TRBV11-3 and TRBJ2-2 provide the parts outside the CDR3, is EAGVVQSPRYKIIEKKQPVAFWCNPISGHNTLYWYLQNLGQGPELLIRYENEEAVDDSQLPKDRFSAERLKGVDSTLKIQPAELGDSAVYLCASSSGGGGELFFGEGSRLTVL.

The chain has TRBV15 and TRBJ2-3; tentative D call: TRBD2 (6 bases). Germline assignment: CDR1 LNHNV and CDR2 YYDKDF (reference sequence). The CDR3 consists of 14 residues. The V end was cut by 3 bases, the J end by 2 bases, with 9 bases between. The CDR3 sequence: CATSRDYYTDTQYF. CDR3 DNA: TGTGCCACCAGCAGGGACTATTACACAGATACGCAGTATTTT.

V is TRBV19 and J is TRBJ2-7, with unresolved D. Trimming pared 2 bases from V and 0 bases from J, leaving 8 bases between. Germline V lookup: CDR1 LNHDA, CDR2 SQIVND (reference sequence). CDR3 length: 14 residues. The CDR3 DNA sequence: TGTGCCAGTAGTATATCGACAAACTCCTACGAGCAGTACTTC. Encoded protein: CASSISTNSYEQYF.

The sample holds one count of this clone. The rearrangement links TRBV2 to TRBJ1-1, with 8 bases aligning to TRBD1. Germline V gene sequence: CDR1 SNHLY, CDR2 FYNNEI. V was pared by 3 bases and J by 0 bases, with 6 bases of the junction left unmatched. The CDR3 loop spans 16 amino acids. CDR3 sequence (DNA): TGTGCCAGCAGTGACTCGGGACAGGACATGAACACTGAAGCTTTCTTT. Translating it yields CASSDSGQDMNTEAFF. The full variable domain, in which reference TRBV2 and TRBJ1-1 provide the parts outside the CDR3, is EPEVTQTPSHQVTQMGQEVILRCVPISNHLYFYWYRQILGQKVEFLVSFYNNEISEKSEIFDDQFSVERPDGSNFTLKIRSTKLEDSAMYFCASSDSGQDMNTEAFFGQGTRLTVV.

This clone was recorded once. This chain uses TRBV7-2 with TRBJ1-6; maybe TRBD1 (5 bases). V dropped 8 bases and J dropped 6 bases, with 17 bases sitting between them. Looked up from germline, CDR1 is SGHTA and CDR2 is FQGNSA. This CDR3 has 15 amino acids. CDR3 protein: CASLFWGSRNSPLHF. The CDR3 DNA reads as TGTGCCAGCCTTTTTTGGGGCAGTCGTAATTCACCCCTCCACTTT.

This clone showed up just a few times. This sequence joins TRBV5-4 and TRBJ1-1, with a tentative D call TRBD1 (5 bases). CDR3 length equals 15 residues. V was trimmed by 1 base and J by 5 bases, leaving 15 bases between them. CDR1 SGHNT and CDR2 YYREEE come from the germline V gene (reference sequence). The CDR3 here is CASSLTLTTGTEAFF. For the CDR3, the DNA is TGTGCCAGCAGCTTGACTCTGACAACAGGAACTGAAGCTTTCTTT.

J is TRBJ1-6 and V is TRBV4-1; the match to TRBD1 covers 10 bases. There are 16 residues in the CDR3. Germline V gene lookup returns CDR1 MGHRA and CDR2 YSYEKL. Unmatched junction bases numbered 8, after V lost 3 bases and J lost 9 bases. The CDR3 reads CASSHLTGGAGSPLHF. The CDR3, as DNA: TGCGCCAGCAGCCACCTGACAGGGGGCGCCGGTTCACCCCTCCACTTT.

The J gene is TRBJ2-1, the V gene TRBV6-5, with TRBD2 as a possible D gene (6 bases). The CDR3 is 12 amino acids. With 8 bases removed from V and 8 bases from J, the gap between germline ends came to 13 bases. Germline values: CDR1 MNHEY, CDR2 SVGAGI. CDR3 in DNA: TGTGCCAGCCGGGGGAGTACGGATGAGCAGTTCTTC. Protein: CASRGSTDEQFF.

The rearrangement uses TRBV5-1 and TRBJ1-2, with no clear D. The CDR3 extends over 14 amino acids. Per the germline V gene, CDR1 is SGHRS and CDR2 is YFSETQ. Trimming shortened V by 0 bases and J by 6 bases, and 12 bases separated the two germline ends. CDR3 residues: CASSLVSGGDGYTF. The DNA for the CDR3 is TGCGCCAGCAGCTTGGTTAGCGGAGGCGATGGCTACACCTTC.

This chain links TRBV29-1 with TRBJ2-2; TRBD2 matches 8 bases. CDR3 size: 15 residues. The germline V gene encodes CDR1 SQVTM and CDR2 ANQGSEA. Losses at the gene ends were 4 bases for V and 4 bases for J; bases not matched to a gene: 8. Here the CDR3 DNA reads TGCAGCGTTGGTCCGGGGGGGGTACGCACCGGGGAGCTGTTTTTT. Its protein is CSVGPGGVRTGELFF.

The V call is TRBV6-5, the J call TRBJ1-6; 7 nucleotides agree with TRBD1. Germline CDR1 is MNHEY and CDR2 is SVGAGI. This CDR3 spans 14 amino acids. Trimming cost V 2 bases and J 8 bases; bases outside gene matches: 3. This CDR3 reads CASSYRGPYSPLHF. CDR3 bases: TGTGCCAGCAGTTACAGGGGGCCCTATTCACCCCTCCACTTT.

The chain couples TRBV11-2 to TRBJ2-7; D is possibly TRBD1 (6 bases). V lost 5 bases and J lost 2, with 19 bases in between. CDR3 length: 16 amino acids. Germline V gives CDR1 SGHAT, CDR2 FQNNGV. CDR3 sequence: CASSHVTGQFPYEQYF. CDR3 nucleotides: TGTGCCAGCAGCCACGTTACTGGACAGTTCCCCTACGAGCAGTACTTC. The full variable domain, with the rest looked up from reference TRBV11-2 and TRBJ2-7, is EAGVAQSPRYKIIEKRQSVAFWCNPISGHATLYWYQQILGQGPKLLIQFQNNGVVDDSQLPKDRFSAERLKGVDSTLKIQPAKLEDSAVYLCASSHVTGQFPYEQYFGPGTRLTVT.

The chain recombines TRBV15 with TRBJ2-1; 7 bases are a match to TRBD1. V was pared by 0 bases and J by 3 bases, with 5 bases of the junction left unmatched. Germline V lookup: CDR1 LNHNV, CDR2 YYDKDF (reference sequence). The CDR3 is 16 amino acids. CDR3 sequence reads: CATSRERGLYYNEQFF. The DNA of the CDR3 is TGTGCCACCAGCAGAGAAAGGGGGCTCTACTACAATGAGCAGTTCTTC.